The T cell receptor beta chain described here comes from a study of T cells after yellow fever vaccination. Study-level information: Preparing low-cell-number fractions relied on SMART-Seq v4 Ultra Low Input.

Making TCR cDNA involved 5'RACE template switching, which added UMIs and a universal primer site. TCRdb used MiXCR to reprocess the 5' RACE reads, holding one entry per CDR3 protein. The sample lists under 550,000 distinct CDR3 sequences; about a fifth were seen once. Study outcomes and limitations: Contamination of FACS-sorted repertoires by abundant clonotypes from the bulk population could occur. A limited proportion of clonotypes was detected within both the CD4 and CD8 compartments.

Per the germline V gene, CDR1 is SGHRS and CDR2 is YFSETQ. The CDR3 runs to 14 residues. V was shortened by 4 bases and J by 8 bases, with 18 bases between the two germline ends. This clonotype was detected a few times. The antigen remains undetermined. The sequence was obtained from a young man who received the YFV17D yellow fever vaccine. The V and J genes are TRBV5-1 and TRBJ1-2; D unresolved. The source was PBMCs, collected approximately 22 days after the first yellow fever vaccination. The CDR3 bases are TGCGCCAGCAGCCCCGACTGGACGGGTAACGGCTACACCTTC. The encoded protein is CASSPDWTGNGYTF.